The rows below give T cell receptor beta chains drawn from one sample of a study of blood T cell repertoires in COVID-19. Here immunoSEQ multiplex PCR was the method, and the copy in TCRdb shows in-frame clones only, minus some. The sample yields about 36,000 clones, just under 85% seen once. The sequenced material came from peripheral blood. These receptors were collected from a human donor in a cohort sampled during active COVID-19. The CDR3 runs from the conserved cysteine through the conserved F or W.

j_gene: TRBJ1-5; v_gene: TRBV19; CDR3aa: CASSMRITGRGNQPQHF
j_gene: TRBJ2-1; v_gene: TRBV30; CDR3aa: CAWSVGTSGGNNEQFF
j_gene: TRBJ2-3; v_gene: TRBV6-2/TRBV6-3; CDR3aa: CASSQAGGNADTQYF
j_gene: TRBJ2-5; v_gene: TRBV10-3; CDR3aa: CAISEYRTQGTQYF
j_gene: TRBJ1-2; v_gene: TRBV27; CDR3aa: CASKGQSGLVYDGYTF
j_gene: TRBJ2-1; v_gene: TRBV20-1; CDR3aa: CSTGNHNEQFF
j_gene: TRBJ2-7; v_gene: TRBV10-3; CDR3aa: CAISELGTKQYF
j_gene: TRBJ1-3; v_gene: TRBV2; CDR3aa: CATTREVENTIYF
j_gene: TRBJ1-6; v_gene: TRBV2; CDR3aa: CASSEAFPRPTGPSPLHF
j_gene: TRBJ2-5; v_gene: TRBV30; CDR3aa: CAWSVTEETQYF
j_gene: TRBJ1-5; v_gene: TRBV18; CDR3aa: CASSPGRDSQPQHF
j_gene: TRBJ1-4; v_gene: TRBV30; CDR3aa: CAWSGAGQGKEKLFF
j_gene: TRBJ2-2; v_gene: TRBV19; CDR3aa: CAATGTGAAGELFF
j_gene: TRBJ1-5; v_gene: TRBV28; CDR3aa: CASSLGARNQPQHF
j_gene: TRBJ1-1; v_gene: TRBV9; CDR3aa: CASSPRGGADTEAFF
j_gene: TRBJ2-1; v_gene: TRBV30; CDR3aa: CAWSSSGTRYNEQFF
j_gene: TRBJ1-4; v_gene: TRBV4-2; CDR3aa: CASSQDGQFNEKLFF
j_gene: TRBJ2-5; v_gene: TRBV4-3; CDR3aa: CASGVAGGETQYF
j_gene: TRBJ2-2; v_gene: TRBV11-3; CDR3aa: CASSLGQGLYTGELFF
j_gene: TRBJ2-3; v_gene: TRBV7-2; CDR3aa: CASSFHSGGRSDTQYF
j_gene: TRBJ2-1; v_gene: TRBV7-2; CDR3aa: CATGRGGGINNEQFF
j_gene: TRBJ2-3; v_gene: TRBV5-1; CDR3aa: CASSLGSLSDTQYF
j_gene: TRBJ2-5; v_gene: TRBV30; CDR3aa: CAWSRPTGIQETQYF
j_gene: TRBJ2-1; v_gene: TRBV7-3; CDR3aa: CASSPTSGGALSEQFF